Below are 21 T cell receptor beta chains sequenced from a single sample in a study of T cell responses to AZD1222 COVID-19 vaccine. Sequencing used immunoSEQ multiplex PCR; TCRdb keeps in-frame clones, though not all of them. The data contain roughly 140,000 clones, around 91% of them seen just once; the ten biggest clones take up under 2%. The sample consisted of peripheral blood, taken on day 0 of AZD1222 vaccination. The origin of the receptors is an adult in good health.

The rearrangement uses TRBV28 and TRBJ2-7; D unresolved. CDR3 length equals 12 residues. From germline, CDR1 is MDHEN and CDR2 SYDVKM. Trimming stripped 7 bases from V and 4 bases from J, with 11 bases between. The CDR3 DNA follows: TGTGCCAGCACTCCCGACCTTTACGAGCAGTACTTC. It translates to CASTPDLYEQYF.

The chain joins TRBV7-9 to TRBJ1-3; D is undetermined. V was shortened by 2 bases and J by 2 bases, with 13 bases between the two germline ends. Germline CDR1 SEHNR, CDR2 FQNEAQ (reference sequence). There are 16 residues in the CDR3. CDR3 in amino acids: CASSLLADNPGNTIYF. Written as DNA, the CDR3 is TGTGCCAGCAGCTTACTGGCCGACAACCCTGGAAACACCATATATTTT. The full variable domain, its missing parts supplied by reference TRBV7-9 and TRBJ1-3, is DTGVSQNPRHKITKRGQNVTFRCDPISEHNRLYWYRQTLGQGPEFLTYFQNEAQLEKSRLLSDRFSAERPKGSFSTLEIQRTEQGDSAMYLCASSLLADNPGNTIYFGEGSWLTVV.

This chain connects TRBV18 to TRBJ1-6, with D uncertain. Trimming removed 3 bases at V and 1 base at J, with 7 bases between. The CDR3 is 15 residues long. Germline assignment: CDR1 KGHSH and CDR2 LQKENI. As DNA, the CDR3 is TGTGCCAGCTCACCTATGGCTTCCTATAATTCACCCCTCCACTTT. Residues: CASSPMASYNSPLHF.

CDR3 sequence: CATKWGTSGYNEQFF. The CDR3 DNA is TGTGCCACCAAGTGGGGGACTAGCGGATACAATGAGCAGTTCTTC. The chain uses TRBV19 and TRBJ2-1; 11 positions match TRBD2. The V segment lost 10 bases and the J segment 4 bases; nucleotides outside the gene matches: 9. Germline CDR1 LNHDA, CDR2 SQIVND (reference sequence). The CDR3 contains 15 residues. The full variable domain, completed using reference TRBV19 and TRBJ2-1, is DGGITQSPKYLFRKEGQNVTLSCEQNLNHDAMYWYRQDPGQGLRLIYYSQIVNDFQKGDIAEGYSVSREKKESFPLTVTSAQKNPTAFYLCATKWGTSGYNEQFFGPGTRLTVL.

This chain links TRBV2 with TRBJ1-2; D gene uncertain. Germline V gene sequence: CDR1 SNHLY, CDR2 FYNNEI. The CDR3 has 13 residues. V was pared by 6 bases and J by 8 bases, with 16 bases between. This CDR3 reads CASSVPGAPGYTF. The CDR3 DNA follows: TGTGCCAGCAGCGTACCGGGAGCCCCGGGCTACACCTTC.

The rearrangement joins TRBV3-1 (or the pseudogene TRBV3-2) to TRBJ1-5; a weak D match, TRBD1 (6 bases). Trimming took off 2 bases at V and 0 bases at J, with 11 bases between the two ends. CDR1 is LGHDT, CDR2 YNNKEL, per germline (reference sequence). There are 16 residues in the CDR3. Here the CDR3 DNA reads TGTGCCAGCAGCCAACAGGGGTACTATAGCAATCAGCCCCAGCATTTT. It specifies CASSQQGYYSNQPQHF.

CDR3 residues: CASSLSGGRETQYF. The CDR3 DNA reads TGTGCCAGCAGCTTAAGTGGGGGGAGGGAGACCCAGTACTTC. The chain links TRBV7-8 to TRBJ2-5, with D perhaps TRBD2 (6 bases). Germline values: CDR1 SGHVS, CDR2 FQNEAQ. CDR3 length equals 14 residues. V lost 2 bases, J lost 5 bases, and 12 bases lay in between.

DNA of the CDR3: TGTGCCAGCTCTGGGGGACAAAATGAAAAACTGTTTTTT. Its translation is CASSGGQNEKLFF. This chain joins TRBV18 and TRBJ1-4, with D perhaps TRBD1 (6 bases). V lost 6 bases to trimming and J lost 5 bases, with 10 bases between them. Looked up from germline, CDR1 is KGHSH and CDR2 is LQKENI. The CDR3 has 13 amino acids.

CDR3 in DNA: TGTGCCAGCAGTTCGAACCTTCGACTAGCGGGGGCCACGATCCGTGAGCAGTACTTC. Protein: CASSSNLRLAGATIREQYF. The rearrangement joins TRBV27 to TRBJ2-7, with TRBD2 identical over 12 bases. V was clipped by 4 bases and J by 7 bases; unmatched bases: 20. The CDR3 consists of 19 residues. Germline V gene lookup returns CDR1 MNHEY and CDR2 SMNVEV (reference sequence).

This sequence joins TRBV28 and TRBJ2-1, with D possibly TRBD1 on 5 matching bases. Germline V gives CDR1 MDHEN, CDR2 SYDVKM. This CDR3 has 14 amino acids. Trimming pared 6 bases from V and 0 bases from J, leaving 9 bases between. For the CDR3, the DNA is TGTGCCAGCAGAGGACATCGCTCCTACAATGAGCAGTTCTTC. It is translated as CASRGHRSYNEQFF.

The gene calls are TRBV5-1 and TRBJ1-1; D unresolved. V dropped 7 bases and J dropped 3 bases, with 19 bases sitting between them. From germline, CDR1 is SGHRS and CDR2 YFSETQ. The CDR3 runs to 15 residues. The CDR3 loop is CASGRSGVTDTEAFF. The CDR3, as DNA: TGCGCCAGCGGGCGAAGCGGGGTAACTGACACTGAAGCTTTCTTT.

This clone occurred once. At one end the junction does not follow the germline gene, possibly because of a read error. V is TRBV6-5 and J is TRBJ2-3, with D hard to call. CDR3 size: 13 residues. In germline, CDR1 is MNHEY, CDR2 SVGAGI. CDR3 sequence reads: CASSYLSRDTQYF. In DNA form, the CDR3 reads TGTGCCAGCAGTTACTTAAGCAGAGATACGCAGTATTTT.

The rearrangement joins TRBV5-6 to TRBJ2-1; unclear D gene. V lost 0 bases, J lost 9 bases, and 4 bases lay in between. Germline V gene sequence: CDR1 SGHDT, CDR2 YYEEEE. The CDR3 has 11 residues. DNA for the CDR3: TGTGCCAGCAGCTTGGGTGGTGAGCAGTTCTTC. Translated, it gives CASSLGGEQFF.

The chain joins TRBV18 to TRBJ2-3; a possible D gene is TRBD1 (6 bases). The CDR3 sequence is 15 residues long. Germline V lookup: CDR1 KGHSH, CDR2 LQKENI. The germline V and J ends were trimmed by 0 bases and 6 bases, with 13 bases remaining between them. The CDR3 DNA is TGTGCCAGCTCACCACCGGGGGCCCCGACTGATACGCAGTATTTT. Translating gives CASSPPGAPTDTQYF.

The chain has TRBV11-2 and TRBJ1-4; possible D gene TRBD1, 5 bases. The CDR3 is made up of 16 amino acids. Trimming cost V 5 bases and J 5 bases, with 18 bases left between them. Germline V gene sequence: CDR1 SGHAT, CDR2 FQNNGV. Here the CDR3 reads CASSLAGGGSNEKLFF. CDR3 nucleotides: TGTGCCAGCAGCCTAGCCGGCGGGGGGTCCAATGAAAAACTGTTTTTT.

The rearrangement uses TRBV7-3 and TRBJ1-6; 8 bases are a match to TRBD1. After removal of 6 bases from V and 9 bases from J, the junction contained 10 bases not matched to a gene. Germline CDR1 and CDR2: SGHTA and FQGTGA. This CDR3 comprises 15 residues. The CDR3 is CASSSQGAFFSPLHF. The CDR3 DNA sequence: TGTGCCAGCAGTTCCCAGGGGGCGTTTTTTTCACCCCTCCACTTT.

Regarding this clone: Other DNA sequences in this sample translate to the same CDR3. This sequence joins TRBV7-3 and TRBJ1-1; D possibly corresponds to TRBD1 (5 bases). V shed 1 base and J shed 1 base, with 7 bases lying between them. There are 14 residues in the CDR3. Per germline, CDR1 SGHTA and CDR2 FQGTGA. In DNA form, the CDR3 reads TGTGCCAGCAGCTTAATGGGGGGGAACACTGAAGCTTTCTTT. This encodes CASSLMGGNTEAFF.

The CDR3 nucleotides are TGTGCCAGCAGCTATTACCGGGACCGCCAAAGCAATCAGCCCCAGCATTTT. Its protein is CASSYYRDRQSNQPQHF. This chain links TRBV5-6 with TRBJ1-5; D may be TRBD1 (5 bases). Germline loops: CDR1 SGHDT, CDR2 YYEEEE. There are 17 residues in the CDR3. V was shortened by 3 bases and J by 1 base, with 17 bases between the two germline ends.

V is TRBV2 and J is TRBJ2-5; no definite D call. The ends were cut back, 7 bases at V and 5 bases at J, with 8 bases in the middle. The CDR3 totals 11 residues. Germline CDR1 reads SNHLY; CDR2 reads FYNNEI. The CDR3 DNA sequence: TGTGCCAGCAAGATGACGGAGACCCAGTACTTC. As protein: CASKMTETQYF.

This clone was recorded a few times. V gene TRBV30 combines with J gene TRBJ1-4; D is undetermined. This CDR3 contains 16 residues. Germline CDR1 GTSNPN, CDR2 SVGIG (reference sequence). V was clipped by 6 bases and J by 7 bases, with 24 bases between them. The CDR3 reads CACREGTLGDAEKLFF. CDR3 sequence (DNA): TGTGCCTGCCGCGAGGGTACATTGGGAGACGCTGAAAAACTGTTTTTT.

The CDR3 sequence: CASSTRGGNGQPQHF. The CDR3 nucleotides are TGTGCCAGTAGTACAAGGGGGGGAAACGGTCAGCCCCAGCATTTT. J is TRBJ1-5 and V is TRBV19, with D maybe TRBD1 (6 bases). The V and J ends lost 4 bases and 6 bases respectively, with 16 bases between them. Germline values: CDR1 LNHDA, CDR2 SQIVND (reference sequence). The CDR3 runs to 15 residues.